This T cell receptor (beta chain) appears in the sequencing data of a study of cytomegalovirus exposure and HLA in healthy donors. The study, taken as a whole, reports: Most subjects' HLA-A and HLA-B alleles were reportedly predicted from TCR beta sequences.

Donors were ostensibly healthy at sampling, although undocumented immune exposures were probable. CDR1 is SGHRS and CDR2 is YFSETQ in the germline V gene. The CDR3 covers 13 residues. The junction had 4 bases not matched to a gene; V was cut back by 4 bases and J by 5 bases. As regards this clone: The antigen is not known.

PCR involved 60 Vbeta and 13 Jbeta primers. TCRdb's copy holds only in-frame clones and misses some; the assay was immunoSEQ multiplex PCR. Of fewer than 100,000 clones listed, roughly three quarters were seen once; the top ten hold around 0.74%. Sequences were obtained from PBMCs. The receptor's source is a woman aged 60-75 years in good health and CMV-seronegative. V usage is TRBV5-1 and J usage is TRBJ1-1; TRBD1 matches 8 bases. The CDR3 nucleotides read TGCGCCAGCAGCATACAGGGGGGGACTGAAGCTTTCTTT. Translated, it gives CASSIQGGTEAFF. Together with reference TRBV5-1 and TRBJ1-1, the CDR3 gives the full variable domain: KAGVTQTPRYLIKTRGQQVTLSCSPISGHRSVSWYQQTPGQGLQFLFEYFSETQRNKGNFPGRFSGRQFSNSRSEMNVSTLELGDSALYLCASSIQGGTEAFFGQGTRLTVV.